This TCR beta chain derives from a study of tumor-infiltrating lymphocytes in oesophageal squamous cell carcinoma. The germline V gene has CDR1 MGHRA and CDR2 YSYEKL. V lost 1 base, J lost 7 bases, and 2 bases lay in between. The CDR3 has 11 amino acids. TCRdb called the PCR reads again in MiXCR, with one record for every CDR3 protein. The sample has 23,000 or so distinct CDR3 sequences; about 35% are singletons. This TCR was sampled from a female donor with esophageal squamous cell carcinoma. The sample comprised esophageal tumor tissue. The chain links TRBV4-1 to TRBJ1-3; D is unclear. This CDR3 reads CASSQANTIYF. CDR3 sequence (DNA): TGCGCCAGCAGCCAAGCCAACACCATATATTTT.